This is a list of T cell receptor beta chains from one sample in a study of cytotoxic CD8 clonotypes in ibrutinib-treated CLL. Assay used: immunoSEQ multiplex PCR; TCRdb lists only in-frame clones, some missing. The sample holds fewer than 400,000 clones, around 66% seen once. The specimen was PBMCs, collected after 36 months of ibrutinib treatment. These receptors all come from a human donor with chronic lymphocytic leukemia. The CDR3 runs from the conserved cysteine through the conserved F or W. Fields, in order: V gene, D gene, clone size, J gene, CDR3 protein, CDR3 DNA. D genes are given only for firm matches. Not all rows give a size; the values are once, few, many and, for expanded clones, a class.

V gene: TRBV5-1; D gene: TRBD1; clone size: NA; J gene: TRBJ2-7; CDR3 protein: CASALRTGGYEQYF; CDR3 DNA: TGCGCCAGCGCCCTTAGGACAGGGGGCTACGAGCAGTACTTC
V gene: TRBV2; D gene: NA; clone size: NA; J gene: TRBJ2-2; CDR3 protein: CAMMKTGHGELFF; CDR3 DNA: TGTGCCATGATGAAGACAGGCCACGGGGAGCTGTTTTTT
V gene: TRBV5-6; D gene: TRBD2; clone size: NA; J gene: TRBJ2-7; CDR3 protein: CASSWTSGGYPYEQYF; CDR3 DNA: TGTGCCAGCAGCTGGACTAGCGGGGGTTACCCCTACGAGCAGTACTTC
V gene: TRBV7-9; D gene: TRBD2; clone size: NA; J gene: TRBJ2-6; CDR3 protein: CASAPPLAGIGVGANVLTF; CDR3 DNA: TGTGCCAGTGCCCCCCCTCTAGCGGGAATAGGAGTAGGGGCCAACGTCCTGACTTTC
V gene: TRBV4-1; D gene: TRBD2; clone size: few; J gene: TRBJ2-1; CDR3 protein: CASRTTSGSNNEQFF; CDR3 DNA: TGCGCCAGCAGGACCACTAGCGGTTCGAACAATGAGCAGTTCTTC
V gene: TRBV5-1; D gene: NA; clone size: NA; J gene: TRBJ2-1; CDR3 protein: CASSLVGARAYNEQFF; CDR3 DNA: TGCGCCAGCAGCTTGGTTGGTGCCAGGGCGTACAATGAGCAGTTCTTC
V gene: TRBV10-3; D gene: NA; clone size: NA; J gene: TRBJ1-2; CDR3 protein: CAISDRGRVTYGYTF; CDR3 DNA: TGTGCCATCAGTGATCGGGGAAGGGTGACCTATGGCTACACCTTC
V gene: TRBV2; D gene: TRBD1; clone size: NA; J gene: TRBJ1-2; CDR3 protein: CASGGQGALF; CDR3 DNA: TGTGCCAGCGGGGGACAGGGGGCCCTCTTC
V gene: TRBV4-1; D gene: NA; clone size: NA; J gene: TRBJ1-6; CDR3 protein: CASSQDGFSSVGNSPLHF; CDR3 DNA: TGCGCCAGCAGCCAAGATGGGTTTAGTAGTGTGGGGAATTCACCCCTCCACTTT
V gene: TRBV2; D gene: TRBD1; clone size: NA; J gene: TRBJ2-7; CDR3 protein: CASGNSGTGAHEQYF; CDR3 DNA: TGTGCCAGCGGTAATTCCGGGACAGGGGCCCACGAGCAGTACTTC
V gene: TRBV27; D gene: NA; clone size: NA; J gene: TRBJ2-1; CDR3 protein: CASSYVKGIPIEQFF; CDR3 DNA: TGTGCCAGCAGTTACGTTAAGGGGATCCCGATTGAGCAGTTCTTC
V gene: TRBV12-5; D gene: TRBD1; clone size: NA; J gene: TRBJ2-3; CDR3 protein: CASGLVGTGEDTQYF; CDR3 DNA: TGTGCTAGTGGTTTGGTCGGGACAGGGGAAGATACGCAGTATTTT
V gene: TRBV6-5; D gene: NA; clone size: NA; J gene: TRBJ2-5; CDR3 protein: CASSYFSGAETQYF; CDR3 DNA: TGTGCCAGCAGTTACTTCTCGGGAGCAGAGACCCAGTACTTC
V gene: TRBV25-1; D gene: TRBD2; clone size: NA; J gene: TRBJ2-1; CDR3 protein: CASSESGRALNEQFF; CDR3 DNA: TGTGCCAGCAGTGAAAGCGGGAGGGCCCTCAATGAGCAGTTCTTC
V gene: TRBV4-1; D gene: NA; clone size: NA; J gene: TRBJ1-1; CDR3 protein: CASSLTRRVDTEAFF; CDR3 DNA: TGCGCCAGCAGCTTAACCAGGCGGGTGGACACTGAAGCTTTCTTT
V gene: TRBV4-3; D gene: TRBD1; clone size: few; J gene: TRBJ1-2; CDR3 protein: CASSQTDRGTGGYTF; CDR3 DNA: TGCGCCAGCAGCCAAACAGACAGGGGGACGGGAGGCTACACCTTC
V gene: TRBV5-1; D gene: TRBD1; clone size: NA; J gene: TRBJ2-2; CDR3 protein: CASSTQRQGGYGELFF; CDR3 DNA: TGCGCCAGCAGCACGCAAAGACAGGGTGGATACGGGGAGCTGTTTTTT
V gene: TRBV5-6; D gene: NA; clone size: NA; J gene: TRBJ1-6; CDR3 protein: CASSLVQQSNSPLHF; CDR3 DNA: TGTGCCAGCAGCTTAGTTCAACAGAGTAATTCACCCCTCCACTTT
V gene: TRBV5-6; D gene: NA; clone size: NA; J gene: TRBJ1-2; CDR3 protein: CASSLQTVGGYTF; CDR3 DNA: TGTGCCAGCAGCTTGCAAACAGTCGGGGGCTACACCTTC
V gene: TRBV6-1; D gene: TRBD1; clone size: once; J gene: TRBJ2-5; CDR3 protein: CASSDNRGRETQYF; CDR3 DNA: TGTGCCAGCAGCGACAACAGGGGGAGAGAGACCCAGTACTTC
V gene: TRBV6-4; D gene: NA; clone size: NA; J gene: TRBJ1-1; CDR3 protein: CASSEGVDTEAFF; CDR3 DNA: TGTGCCAGCAGTGAGGGGGTAGACACTGAAGCTTTCTTT
V gene: TRBV7-8; D gene: TRBD2; clone size: NA; J gene: TRBJ2-5; CDR3 protein: CASSFSGGALQETQYF; CDR3 DNA: TGTGCCAGCAGCTTCTCGGGGGGAGCCCTCCAAGAGACCCAGTACTTC
V gene: TRBV7-9; D gene: NA; clone size: NA; J gene: TRBJ1-2; CDR3 protein: CASSLVVQGGYTF; CDR3 DNA: TGTGCCAGCAGCTTAGTGGTCCAGGGAGGCTACACCTTC
V gene: TRBV5-1; D gene: NA; clone size: NA; J gene: TRBJ2-1; CDR3 protein: CASSVGYSYNEQFF; CDR3 DNA: TGCGCCAGCAGTGTGGGGTACTCCTACAATGAGCAGTTCTTC
V gene: TRBV7-9; D gene: NA; clone size: NA; J gene: TRBJ2-1; CDR3 protein: CASSSSRDRQFF; CDR3 DNA: TGTGCCAGCAGCTCTTCCAGGGATAGGCAGTTCTTC
V gene: TRBV13; D gene: NA; clone size: NA; J gene: TRBJ2-2; CDR3 protein: CASSTLPGELFF; CDR3 DNA: TGTGCCAGCAGCACACTACCCGGGGAGCTGTTTTTT
V gene: TRBV27; D gene: TRBD1; clone size: NA; J gene: TRBJ2-3; CDR3 protein: CASSLSSLLDREITDTQYF; CDR3 DNA: TGTGCCAGCAGTTTATCCTCCCTCCTGGACAGGGAAATCACAGATACGCAGTATTTT
V gene: TRBV18; D gene: NA; clone size: NA; J gene: TRBJ1-2; CDR3 protein: CASSPRRGKDYGYTF; CDR3 DNA: TGTGCCAGCTCACCACGGAGGGGGAAGGACTATGGCTACACCTTC
V gene: TRBV6-1; D gene: NA; clone size: once; J gene: TRBJ1-1; CDR3 protein: CASNDRRNTEAFF; CDR3 DNA: TGTGCCAGCAATGACAGACGAAACACTGAAGCTTTCTTT
V gene: TRBV27; D gene: TRBD1; clone size: few; J gene: TRBJ1-5; CDR3 protein: CASSFRGDQPQHF; CDR3 DNA: TGTGCCAGCAGTTTCAGGGGGGACCAGCCCCAGCATTTT
V gene: TRBV4-1; D gene: NA; clone size: few; J gene: TRBJ1-5; CDR3 protein: CASSQEVGRDNQPQHF; CDR3 DNA: TGCGCCAGCAGCCAAGAGGTGGGCAGGGACAATCAGCCCCAGCATTTT
V gene: TRBV6-5; D gene: TRBD1; clone size: NA; J gene: TRBJ1-4; CDR3 protein: CASSYYRGNEKLFF; CDR3 DNA: TGTGCCAGCAGTTACTACAGGGGGAATGAAAAACTGTTTTTT
V gene: TRBV11-1; D gene: NA; clone size: NA; J gene: TRBJ2-5; CDR3 protein: CASSALGGAETQYF; CDR3 DNA: TGTGCCAGCAGCGCCCTTGGGGGCGCAGAGACCCAGTACTTC
V gene: TRBV29-1; D gene: NA; clone size: NA; J gene: TRBJ2-3; CDR3 protein: CSVRTSTDTQYF; CDR3 DNA: TGCAGCGTTCGAACTAGCACAGATACGCAGTATTTT
V gene: TRBV18; D gene: TRBD2; clone size: once; J gene: TRBJ2-7; CDR3 protein: CASSPELAGVYEQYF; CDR3 DNA: TGTGCCAGCTCACCCGAACTAGCGGGAGTCTACGAGCAGTACTTC
V gene: TRBV5-1; D gene: NA; clone size: NA; J gene: TRBJ1-2; CDR3 protein: CASSLPGTFDGYTF; CDR3 DNA: TGCGCCAGCAGCCTCCCCGGGACATTCGACGGCTACACCTTC
V gene: TRBV7-9; D gene: TRBD2; clone size: NA; J gene: TRBJ2-7; CDR3 protein: CASSQVSGSTYEQYF; CDR3 DNA: TGTGCCAGCAGCCAGGTTAGCGGGAGCACCTACGAGCAGTACTTC
V gene: TRBV9; D gene: NA; clone size: NA; J gene: TRBJ2-1; CDR3 protein: CASSISPNNEQFF; CDR3 DNA: TGTGCCAGCAGCATTTCACCCAACAATGAGCAGTTCTTC
V gene: TRBV28; D gene: NA; clone size: NA; J gene: TRBJ1-1; CDR3 protein: CASSLQQTEAFF; CDR3 DNA: TGTGCCAGCAGTTTACAGCAGACTGAAGCTTTCTTT
V gene: TRBV29-1; D gene: TRBD1; clone size: NA; J gene: TRBJ1-1; CDR3 protein: CSVETGRGTEAFF; CDR3 DNA: TGCAGCGTTGAGACAGGGCGAGGGACTGAAGCTTTCTTT
V gene: TRBV10-3; D gene: NA; clone size: few; J gene: TRBJ2-7; CDR3 protein: CAISRGVGEQYF; CDR3 DNA: TGTGCCATCAGCAGGGGAGTAGGGGAGCAGTACTTC
V gene: TRBV10-3; D gene: NA; clone size: NA; J gene: TRBJ2-3; CDR3 protein: CAISESHPPTDTQYF; CDR3 DNA: TGTGCCATCAGTGAGTCGCACCCACCCACAGATACGCAGTATTTT
V gene: TRBV4-1; D gene: NA; clone size: NA; J gene: TRBJ1-1; CDR3 protein: CASSQKGLNTEAFF; CDR3 DNA: TGCGCCAGCAGCCAAAAAGGGCTGAACACTGAAGCTTTCTTT
V gene: TRBV4-3; D gene: TRBD1; clone size: many; J gene: TRBJ2-7; CDR3 protein: CASSLGQGEYYEQYF; CDR3 DNA: TGCGCCAGCAGCCTAGGACAGGGAGAATACTACGAGCAGTACTTC
V gene: TRBV2; D gene: NA; clone size: NA; J gene: TRBJ2-3; CDR3 protein: CASSEARQYF; CDR3 DNA: TGTGCCAGCAGTGAAGCCCGACAGTATTTT
V gene: TRBV5-1; D gene: NA; clone size: NA; J gene: TRBJ2-3; CDR3 protein: CASSLVFRVDTQYF; CDR3 DNA: TGCGCCAGCAGCTTGGTGTTCAGGGTGGATACGCAGTATTTT
V gene: TRBV7-9; D gene: TRBD1; clone size: NA; J gene: TRBJ2-7; CDR3 protein: CASSLAPPGQGRYEQYF; CDR3 DNA: TGTGCCAGCAGCTTAGCTCCTCCGGGACAGGGGAGGTACGAGCAGTACTTC
V gene: TRBV7-9; D gene: NA; clone size: NA; J gene: TRBJ2-7; CDR3 protein: CASSHRIPEQYF; CDR3 DNA: TGTGCCAGCAGCCACAGAATTCCCGAGCAGTACTTC
V gene: TRBV7-6; D gene: TRBD1; clone size: NA; J gene: TRBJ2-7; CDR3 protein: CASSLRGDREQYF; CDR3 DNA: TGTGCCAGCAGCTTAAGGGGGGACAGGGAGCAGTACTTC
V gene: TRBV29-1; D gene: NA; clone size: NA; J gene: TRBJ1-2; CDR3 protein: CSVEDVRSDGYTF; CDR3 DNA: TGCAGCGTTGAAGATGTGCGCAGTGATGGCTACACCTTC
V gene: TRBV15; D gene: NA; clone size: NA; J gene: TRBJ1-5; CDR3 protein: CATSRVAGQAFNQPQHF; CDR3 DNA: TGTGCCACCAGCAGAGTCGCGGGACAAGCATTCAATCAGCCCCAGCATTTT